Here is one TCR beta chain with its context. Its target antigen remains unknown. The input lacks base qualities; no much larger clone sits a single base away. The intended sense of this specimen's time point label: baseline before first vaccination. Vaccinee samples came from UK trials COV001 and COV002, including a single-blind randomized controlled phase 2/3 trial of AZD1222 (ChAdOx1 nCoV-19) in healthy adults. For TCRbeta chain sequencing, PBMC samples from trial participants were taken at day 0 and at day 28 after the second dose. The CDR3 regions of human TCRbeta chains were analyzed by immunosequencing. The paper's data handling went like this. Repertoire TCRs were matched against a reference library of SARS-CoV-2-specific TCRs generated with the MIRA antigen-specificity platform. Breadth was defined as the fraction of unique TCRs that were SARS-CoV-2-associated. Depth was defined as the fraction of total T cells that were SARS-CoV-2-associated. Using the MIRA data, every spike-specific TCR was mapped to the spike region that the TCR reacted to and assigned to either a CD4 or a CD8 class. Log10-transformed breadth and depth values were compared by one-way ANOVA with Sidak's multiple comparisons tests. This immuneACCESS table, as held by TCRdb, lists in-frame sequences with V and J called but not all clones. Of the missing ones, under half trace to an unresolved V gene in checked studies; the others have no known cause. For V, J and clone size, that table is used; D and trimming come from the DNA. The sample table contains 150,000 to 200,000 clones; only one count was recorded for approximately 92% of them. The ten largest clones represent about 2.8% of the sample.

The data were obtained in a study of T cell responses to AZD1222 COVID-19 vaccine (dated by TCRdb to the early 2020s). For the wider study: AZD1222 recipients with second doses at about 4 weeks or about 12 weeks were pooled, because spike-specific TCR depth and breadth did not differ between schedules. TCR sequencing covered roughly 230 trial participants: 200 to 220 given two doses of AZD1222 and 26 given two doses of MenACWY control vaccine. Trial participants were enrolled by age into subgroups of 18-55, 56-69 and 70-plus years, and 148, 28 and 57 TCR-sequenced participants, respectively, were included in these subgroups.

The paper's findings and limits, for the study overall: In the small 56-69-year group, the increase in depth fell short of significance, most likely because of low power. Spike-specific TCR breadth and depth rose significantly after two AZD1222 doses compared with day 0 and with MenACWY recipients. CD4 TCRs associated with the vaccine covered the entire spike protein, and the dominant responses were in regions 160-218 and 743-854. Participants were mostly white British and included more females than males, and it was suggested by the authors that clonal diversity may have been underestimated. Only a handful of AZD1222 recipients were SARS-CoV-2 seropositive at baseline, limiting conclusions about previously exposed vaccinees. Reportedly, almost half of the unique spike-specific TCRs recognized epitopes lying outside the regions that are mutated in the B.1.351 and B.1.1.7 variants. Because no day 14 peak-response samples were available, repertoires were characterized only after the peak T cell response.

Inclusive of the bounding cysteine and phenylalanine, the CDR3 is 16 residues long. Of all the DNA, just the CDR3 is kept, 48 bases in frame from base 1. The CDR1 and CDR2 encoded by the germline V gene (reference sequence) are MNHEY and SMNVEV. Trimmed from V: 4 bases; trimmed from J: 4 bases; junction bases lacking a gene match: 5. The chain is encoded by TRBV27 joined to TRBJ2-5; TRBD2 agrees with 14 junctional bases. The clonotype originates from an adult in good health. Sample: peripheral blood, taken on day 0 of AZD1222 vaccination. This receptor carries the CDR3 CASSSLGTSGRETQYF. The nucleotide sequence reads TGTGCCAGCAGTTCCCTCGGGACTAGCGGGAGAGAGACCCAGTACTTC.